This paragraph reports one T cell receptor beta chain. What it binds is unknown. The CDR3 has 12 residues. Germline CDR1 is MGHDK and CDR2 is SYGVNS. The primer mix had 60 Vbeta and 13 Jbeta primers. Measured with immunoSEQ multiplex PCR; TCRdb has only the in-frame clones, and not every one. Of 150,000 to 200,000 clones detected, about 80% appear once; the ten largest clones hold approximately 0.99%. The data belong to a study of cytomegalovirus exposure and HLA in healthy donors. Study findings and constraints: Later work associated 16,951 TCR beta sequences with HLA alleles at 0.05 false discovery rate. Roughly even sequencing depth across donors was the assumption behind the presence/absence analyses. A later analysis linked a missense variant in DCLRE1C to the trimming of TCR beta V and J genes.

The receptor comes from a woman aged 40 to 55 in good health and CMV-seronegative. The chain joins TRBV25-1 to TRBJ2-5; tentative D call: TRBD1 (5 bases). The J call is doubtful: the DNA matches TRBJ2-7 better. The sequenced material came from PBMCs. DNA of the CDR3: TGTGCCAGCAAAGGGGACTCCTACGAGCAGTACTTC. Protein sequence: CASKGDSYEQYF.